The 30 T cell receptor beta chains presented below share a single source sample, sequenced in a study of human thymus T cells. Assay: immunoSEQ multiplex PCR; the TCRdb copy retains only in-frame clones and omits some. The table records about 78,000 clones, about 96% of them present only once. It was from resections taken during corrective heart surgery that the thymus tissue came. Sequenced: thymus tissue. All receptors come from a boy in the first two years of life with a congenital heart defect but otherwise immunologically healthy.

The chain joins TRBV27 to TRBJ2-2, with TRBD1 identical over 9 bases. The CDR3 runs to 19 residues. Trimming cost V 2 bases and J 6 bases; bases outside gene matches: 16. In germline, CDR1 is MNHEY, CDR2 SMNVEV (reference sequence). Written as DNA, the CDR3 is TGTGCCAGCAGTTTAGGAGGCCGACGGGGACAGGGATTATCCGGGGAGCTGTTTTTT. Residues: CASSLGGRRGQGLSGELFF.

V gene TRBV29-1 combines with J gene TRBJ2-3; 7 bases map to TRBD2. CDR1 and CDR2 (germline): SQVTM, ANQGSEA. The CDR3 covers 16 residues. V lost 2 bases, J lost 3 bases, and 11 bases stayed unmatched. This chain's CDR3 is CSVEKNAGDGTDTQYF. CDR3 coding DNA: TGCAGCGTTGAAAAAAATGCGGGAGACGGGACAGATACGCAGTATTTT.

The rearrangement links TRBV6-1 to TRBJ2-4; tentative D call: TRBD1 (7 bases). The V gene's germline CDR1 is MNHNS and CDR2 SASEGT. Trimming took 2 bases from V and 4 from J, leaving 12 bases between them. The CDR3 has 15 amino acids. The CDR3 coding sequence is TGTGCCAGCAGTGAATTGGAGGGACAGAAAAACATTCAGTACTTC. It is translated as CASSELEGQKNIQYF.

The V and J genes are TRBV7-8 and TRBJ2-7; no clear D. CDR1 and CDR2 from the germline V gene are SGHVS and FQNEAQ. V was shortened by 5 bases and J by 4 bases, with 9 bases between the two germline ends. The CDR3 is made up of 12 amino acids. This CDR3 reads CASSLPSYEQYF. CDR3 in DNA: TGTGCCAGCAGCCTCCCCTCATACGAGCAGTACTTC.

The chain uses TRBV6-5 and TRBJ2-1; D is possibly TRBD1 or TRBD2 (5 bases each). V was shortened by 5 bases and J by 5 bases, with 13 bases between the two germline ends. This CDR3 is built from 14 residues. The V gene's germline CDR1 is MNHEY and CDR2 SVGAGI. The CDR3 DNA is TGTGCCAGCAGTCCCCGAGGGGTGGACAATGAGCAGTTCTTC. This sequence encodes CASSPRGVDNEQFF.

The CDR3 DNA is TGCAGCGTTTTGGGGCTACCAAAATACAATGAGCAGTTCTTC. Protein product: CSVLGLPKYNEQFF. The genes are TRBV29-1 and TRBJ2-1, with D tentatively TRBD1 (5 bases). CDR1 and CDR2 (germline): SQVTM, ANQGSEA. There are 14 residues in the CDR3. V dropped 5 bases and J dropped 4 bases, with 15 bases sitting between them.

This clone showed up just once. This chain links TRBV18 with TRBJ1-4; TRBD1 aligns across 8 bases. The CDR3 has 17 amino acids. Trimming at V came to 5 bases and at J to 4 bases, leaving 12 bases not matched to a gene. From germline, CDR1 is KGHSH and CDR2 LQKENI. The CDR3 here is CASSAQDGQGYNEKLFF. CDR3 DNA: TGTGCCAGCTCAGCCCAGGATGGACAGGGATATAATGAAAAACTGTTTTTT.

J is TRBJ1-6 and V is TRBV11-3, with a possible D match to TRBD1 (5 bases). Germline V gene lookup returns CDR1 SGHNT and CDR2 YENEEA. The CDR3 totals 20 residues. Trimming took off 2 bases at V and 1 base at J, with 21 bases between the two ends. In DNA, the CDR3 is TGTGCCAGCAGCTTACCGAAAAGGACGGCCCGGGGGTCCTATAATTCACCCCTCCACTTT. It codes for CASSLPKRTARGSYNSPLHF.

The chain uses TRBV5-1 and TRBJ1-3, with 8 bases identical to TRBD1. CDR1 SGHRS and CDR2 YFSETQ come from the germline V gene. The CDR3 has 20 residues. V lost 4 bases and J lost 0; bases outside the gene matches: 18. The CDR3 DNA sequence: TGCGCCAGCAGCCTAGACCGACAGGGGCCCTCAACGAGCTCTGGAAACACCATATATTTT. This codes for CASSLDRQGPSTSSGNTIYF.

The chain links TRBV27 to TRBJ1-6; TRBD1 matches 7 bases. Germline lookup yields CDR1 MNHEY and CDR2 SMNVEV (reference sequence). The CDR3 contains 19 residues. J was trimmed by 4 bases and V by 6 bases; bases with no gene match: 18. The DNA for the CDR3 is TGTGCCAGCAGGCTTACAGGGGCGCCCATCTTCTCTTATAATTCACCCCTCCACTTT. Protein sequence: CASRLTGAPIFSYNSPLHF.

The V gene is TRBV6-5, the J gene TRBJ2-7; D is ambiguous. From germline, CDR1 is MNHEY and CDR2 SVGAGI. With 9 bases removed from V and 0 bases from J, the gap between germline ends came to 15 bases. The CDR3 is 14 amino acids. CDR3 sequence reads: CASLSGRSSYEQYF. The CDR3, as DNA: TGTGCCAGTCTTAGTGGTCGCTCCTCCTACGAGCAGTACTTC.

V is TRBV4-3 and J is TRBJ1-2, with D perhaps TRBD1 (6 bases). CDR3 size: 16 residues. V lost 3 bases and J 3 bases, leaving 17 bases between the germline ends. CDR1 is LGHNA, CDR2 YSLEER, per germline. The CDR3 reads CASSHTLRRGDYGYTF. The CDR3, as DNA: TGCGCCAGCAGCCATACACTTCGCAGGGGAGACTATGGCTACACCTTC.

V is TRBV19 and J is TRBJ2-1; D is uncertain. V was pared by 8 bases and J by 7 bases, with 15 bases between. Germline values: CDR1 LNHDA, CDR2 SQIVND (reference sequence). The CDR3 spans 13 residues. This chain's CDR3 is CASYNNEGNEQFF. CDR3 nucleotides: TGTGCCAGTTATAACAATGAAGGGAATGAGCAGTTCTTC.

The chain is built from TRBV7-2 and TRBJ2-3; 10 bases align to TRBD2. The V segment lost 8 bases and the J segment 6 bases; nucleotides outside the gene matches: 5. Germline V gene sequence: CDR1 SGHTA, CDR2 FQGNSA. This CDR3 spans 13 amino acids. CDR3 sequence: CASSSGGGDTQYF. CDR3 DNA sequence: TGTGCCAGCTCTAGCGGGGGAGGGGATACGCAGTATTTT.

The chain has TRBV10-3 and TRBJ2-2; tentatively, D is TRBD1 or TRBD2 (5 bases each). Germline CDR1 reads ENHRY; CDR2 reads SYGVKD. The V gene lost 10 bases and the J gene lost 4 bases, with 19 bases spanning the gap. CDR3 length: 15 amino acids. CDR3 residues: CATAPGLASTGELFF. For the CDR3, the DNA is TGTGCCACCGCCCCAGGGCTAGCATCCACCGGGGAGCTGTTTTTT.

The chain is built from TRBV27 and TRBJ1-1, with TRBD1 matching 9 bases. Germline CDR1 and CDR2: MNHEY and SMNVEV (reference sequence). The CDR3 length is 14 residues. Trimming cost V 6 bases and J 1 base; bases outside gene matches: 3. CDR3 sequence: CASRPGQGNTEAFF. For the CDR3, the DNA is TGTGCCAGCAGGCCGGGACAGGGGAACACTGAAGCTTTCTTT.

The chain has TRBV9 and TRBJ1-2; D might be TRBD1 (5 bases). Germline V lookup: CDR1 SGDLS, CDR2 YYNGEE. The CDR3 consists of 17 residues. The V gene lost 0 bases and the J gene lost 1 base, with 16 bases spanning the gap. The CDR3, as DNA: TGTGCCAGCAGCGTAGAGCCCCCCCCGGGGGGTAACTATGGCTACACCTTC. Translating it yields CASSVEPPPGGNYGYTF.

The chain uses TRBV4-3 and TRBJ2-7; 7 nucleotides match TRBD2. Germline V CDR1 and CDR2: LGHNA, YSLEER. J gave up 2 bases and V 1 base, and 14 bases lay outside the gene matches. CDR3 length: 18 amino acids. The CDR3 DNA sequence: TGCGCCAGCAGCCAAGTTTATAATGCAGCGGGGAGAGCCTACGAGCAGTACTTC. Translation gives CASSQVYNAAGRAYEQYF.

The chain has TRBV6-1 and TRBJ2-1; maybe TRBD1 (6 bases). CDR1 is MNHNS and CDR2 is SASEGT in the germline V gene. This CDR3 region has 14 residues. Deletions cut 9 bases from V and 2 bases from J, with 14 bases between. DNA of the CDR3: TGTGCCAGTAAACCCCGGACAGCCTACAATGAGCAGTTCTTC. Protein product: CASKPRTAYNEQFF.

The V and J genes are TRBV5-6 and TRBJ1-6, with D unclear. The CDR3 sequence is 15 residues long. CDR1 and CDR2 from the germline V gene are SGHDT and YYEEEE. V dropped 0 bases and J dropped 2 bases, with 6 bases sitting between them. DNA for the CDR3: TGTGCCAGCAGCTTGGAAGGGACCTATAATTCACCCCTCCACTTT. Translated, it gives CASSLEGTYNSPLHF.

The chain employs TRBV19 and TRBJ2-1, with D tentatively TRBD1 or TRBD2 (5 bases each). The CDR3 is 21 amino acids. Germline V gene lookup returns CDR1 LNHDA and CDR2 SQIVND (reference sequence). Trimming cost V 5 bases and J 0 bases, with 29 bases left between them. The CDR3 is CASSATGTTEAPSSSYNEQFF. The CDR3 DNA follows: TGTGCCAGTAGTGCCACCGGGACGACCGAGGCCCCATCAAGCTCCTACAATGAGCAGTTCTTC.

The chain employs TRBV29-1 and TRBJ2-3; TRBD1 agrees at 9 bases. This CDR3 has 15 residues. Germline CDR1 is SQVTM and CDR2 is ANQGSEA. V dropped 1 base and J dropped 2; count of bases not matched to a gene: 4. The CDR3 sequence: CSVEVRTGDTDTQYF. In nucleotides, the CDR3 is TGCAGCGTTGAAGTTAGGACAGGGGACACAGATACGCAGTATTTT.

The chain links TRBV4-1 to TRBJ1-5; TRBD1 is a possible D gene (5 bases). The CDR3 has 16 residues. The V end was cut by 0 bases, the J end by 2 bases, with 11 bases between. Looked up from germline, CDR1 is MGHRA and CDR2 is YSYEKL. The CDR3 loop is CASSQEWQGGNQPQHF. CDR3 nucleotides: TGCGCCAGCAGCCAAGAATGGCAGGGTGGCAATCAGCCCCAGCATTTT.

The chain couples TRBV14 to TRBJ2-3; D gene uncertain. Germline V gene lookup returns CDR1 SGHDN and CDR2 FVKESK. V lost 4 bases to trimming and J lost 2 bases, with 4 bases between them. The CDR3 has 12 residues. CDR3 sequence (DNA): TGTGCCAGCAGCCGAATCACAGATACGCAGTATTTT. As protein: CASSRITDTQYF.

The genes are TRBV19 and TRBJ2-2; D unclear. The CDR3 runs to 14 residues. Germline-derived CDR1 and CDR2 are LNHDA and SQIVND (reference sequence). The V end lost 4 bases, the J end lost 2 bases, and 8 bases lay between the germline ends. CDR3 loop: CASSKRPNTGELFF. In nucleotides, the CDR3 is TGTGCCAGTAGTAAACGACCCAACACCGGGGAGCTGTTTTTT.

V is TRBV28 and J is TRBJ2-7; TRBD2 matches 14 bases. This CDR3 region has 14 residues. Germline V CDR1 and CDR2: MDHEN, SYDVKM. The V gene end was trimmed by 5 bases and the J gene end by 6 bases; junction bases not matched to a gene: 3. The chain's CDR3 is CASSGGLAGAEQYF. CDR3 in DNA: TGTGCCAGCAGTGGGGGACTAGCGGGAGCCGAGCAGTACTTC.

The chain has TRBV10-3 and TRBJ2-7; a weak D match, TRBD1 (5 bases). The CDR3 length is 17 residues. The V end was cut by 3 bases, the J end by 2 bases, with 20 bases between. CDR1 is ENHRY, CDR2 SYGVKD, per germline. The CDR3 region has the DNA TGTGCCATCAGTGATCTCACGATGGACAAATTCCCCTACGAGCAGTACTTC. Translation gives CAISDLTMDKFPYEQYF.

DNA for the CDR3: TGTGCCAGCAGCCCCGGGGGTAACGGGGGGCAGACATACGAGCAGTACTTC. This codes for CASSPGGNGGQTYEQYF. This chain connects TRBV4-2 to TRBJ2-7; D might be TRBD2 (7 bases). The CDR3 length is 17 residues. V lost 4 bases to trimming and J lost 4 bases, with 23 bases between them. Germline values: CDR1 LGHNA, CDR2 YNFKEQ.

V is TRBV6-1 and J is TRBJ1-3; D uncertain. With 6 bases removed from V and 1 base from J, the gap between germline ends came to 10 bases. Germline V lookup: CDR1 MNHNS, CDR2 SASEGT. The CDR3 spans 14 residues. The CDR3 spells CASRREDSGNTIYF. CDR3 coding DNA: TGTGCCAGCAGGAGGGAAGATTCTGGAAACACCATATATTTT.

This chain links TRBV7-2 with TRBJ1-1; tentatively, D is TRBD1 (6 bases). Trimming took off 4 bases at V and 5 bases at J, with 14 bases between the two ends. Germline values: CDR1 SGHTA, CDR2 FQGNSA. This CDR3 is 14 amino acids long. The CDR3 coding sequence is TGTGCCAGCAGCTCTGGGACACCCAGGACTGAAGCTTTCTTT. Its protein is CASSSGTPRTEAFF.